This T cell receptor (beta chain) was recorded in a study of spatial heterogeneity in lung cancer. Study-wide context: There were consistently more beta-chain sequences detected than alpha-chain sequences.

On each TCR cDNA molecule, a unique molecular identifier was present. TCRdb reprocessed the 5' RACE reads via MiXCR and lists one record per CDR3 protein. There are tens of thousands of distinct CDR3 sequences in the sample; about 20% occur only once, and 5% to 7.5% lies in the top ten. CDR3 length: 16 residues. The germline CDR1 and CDR2 sequences are KGHDR and SFDVKD. The V and J ends lost 2 bases and 1 base respectively, with 11 bases between them. Time point reported: sample taken at primary tumor resection. Whole RNA came from tumor, nontumor lung or frozen PBMC and was sequenced without being sorted.

Sequences were derived from PBMCs, sampled at surgery. This chain connects TRBV24-1 to TRBJ2-4, with a weak D call TRBD2 (5 bases). This sequence was found in a male donor with early-stage non-small cell lung cancer. The CDR3 DNA reads TGTGCCACCAGTGATTCGGGGTCATCGGCCAAAAACATTCAGTACTTC. Its protein product is CATSDSGSSAKNIQYF.